This passage covers 3 T cell receptor beta chains from one sample sequenced in a study of Graves' ophthalmopathy and Graves' hyperthyroidism. Amplification of the TCR beta CDR3 regions used RNA transcripts (as template). After a first-round RT-PCR with HTBI primers, a second-round multiplex PCR was run. TCRdb independently ran MiXCR on the multiplex PCR reads; one entry per CDR3 protein. The sample yields almost 400,000 distinct CDR3 sequences, around 17% seen once. Sequencing was performed on peripheral blood. The receptors stem from a woman between 18 and 30 years old with Graves' ophthalmopathy.

This clonotype has at least ten counts. The chain couples TRBV7-2 to TRBJ2-5, with 12 bases identical to TRBD2. CDR1 is SGHTA and CDR2 is FQGNSA in the germline V gene. The CDR3 consists of 14 residues. V shed 5 bases and J 5 bases; nucleotides not matched to a gene: 3. The CDR3 is CASSVGTSGETQYF. For the CDR3, the DNA is TGTGCCAGCAGCGTAGGGACTAGCGGGGAGACCCAGTACTTC. Using reference TRBV7-2 and TRBJ2-5 for the parts outside the CDR3, the full variable domain is GAGVSQSPSNKVTEKGKDVELRCDPISGHTALYWYRQSLGQGLEFLIYFQGNSAPDKSGLPSDRFSAERTGGSVSTLTIQRTQQEDSAVYLCASSVGTSGETQYFGPGTRLLVL.

In its sample, this clonotype was seen many times. The chain carries TRBV6-5 and TRBJ1-5; weak D call: TRBD1 (5 bases). V was cut by 0 bases and J by 2 bases, with 8 bases left in between. The CDR3 runs to 15 residues. Per the germline V gene, CDR1 is MNHEY and CDR2 is SVGAGI. The CDR3 DNA reads TGTGCCAGCAGTTACTCAGAGGGGCGCAATCAGCCCCAGCATTTT. It codes for CASSYSEGRNQPQHF.

This clonotype was counted at least ten times. The chain links TRBV29-1 to TRBJ2-2; D is unclear. This CDR3 has 13 residues. Deletions cut 1 base from V and 3 bases from J, with 6 bases between. CDR1 is SQVTM and CDR2 is ANQGSEA in the germline V gene. DNA for the CDR3: TGCAGCGTTGAAGGTCTTCACACCGGGGAGCTGTTTTTT. It yields the protein CSVEGLHTGELFF.